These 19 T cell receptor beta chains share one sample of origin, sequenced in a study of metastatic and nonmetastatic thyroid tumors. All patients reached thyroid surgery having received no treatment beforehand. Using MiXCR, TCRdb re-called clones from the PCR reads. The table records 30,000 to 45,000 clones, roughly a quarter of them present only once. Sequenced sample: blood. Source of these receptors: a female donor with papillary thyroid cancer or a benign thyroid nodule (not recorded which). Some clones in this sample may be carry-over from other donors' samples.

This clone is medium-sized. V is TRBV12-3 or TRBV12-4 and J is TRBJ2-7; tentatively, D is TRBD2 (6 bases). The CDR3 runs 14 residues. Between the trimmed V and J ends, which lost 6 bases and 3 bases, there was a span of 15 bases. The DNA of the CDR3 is TGTGCCAGCAGGTCTTCGGAGGGCCGCTACGAGCAGTACTTC. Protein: CASRSSEGRYEQYF.

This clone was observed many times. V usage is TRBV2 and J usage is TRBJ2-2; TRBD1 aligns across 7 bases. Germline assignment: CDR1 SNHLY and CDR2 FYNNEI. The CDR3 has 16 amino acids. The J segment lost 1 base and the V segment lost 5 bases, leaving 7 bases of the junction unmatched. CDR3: CASSKQGIKNTGELFF. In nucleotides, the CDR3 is TGTGCCAGCAGTAAACAGGGGATTAAGAACACCGGGGAGCTGTTTTTT.

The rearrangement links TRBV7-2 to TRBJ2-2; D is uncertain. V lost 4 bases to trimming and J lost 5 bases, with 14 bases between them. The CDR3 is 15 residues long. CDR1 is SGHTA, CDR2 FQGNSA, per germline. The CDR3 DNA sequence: TGTGCCAGCAGCTACGAATGTGGCATGACCGGGGAGCTGTTTTTT. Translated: CASSYECGMTGELFF.

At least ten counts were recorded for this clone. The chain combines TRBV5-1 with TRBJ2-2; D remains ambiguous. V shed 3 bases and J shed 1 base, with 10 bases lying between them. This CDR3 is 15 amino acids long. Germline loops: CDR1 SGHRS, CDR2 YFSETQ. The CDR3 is CASSWGTENTGELFF. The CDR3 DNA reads TGCGCCAGCAGCTGGGGTACAGAGAACACCGGGGAGCTGTTTTTT. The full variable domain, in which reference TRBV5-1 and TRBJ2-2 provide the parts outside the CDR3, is KAGVTQTPRYLIKTRGQQVTLSCSPISGHRSVSWYQQTPGQGLQFLFEYFSETQRNKGNFPGRFSGRQFSNSRSEMNVSTLELGDSALYLCASSWGTENTGELFFGEGSRLTVL.

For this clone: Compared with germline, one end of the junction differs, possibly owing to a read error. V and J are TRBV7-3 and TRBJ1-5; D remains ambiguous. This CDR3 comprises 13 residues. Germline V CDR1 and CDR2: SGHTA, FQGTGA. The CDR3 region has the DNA TGTTCCAGTAGCTCATCGGCGGAGGCGCCCCAGCATTTT. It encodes CSSSSSAEAPQHF.

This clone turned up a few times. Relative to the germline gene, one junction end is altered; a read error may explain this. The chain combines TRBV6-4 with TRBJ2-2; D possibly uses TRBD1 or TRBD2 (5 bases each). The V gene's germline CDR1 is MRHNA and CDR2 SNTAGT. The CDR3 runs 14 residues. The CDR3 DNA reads TGTGCCAGTAGTGACGGGACCAACACCGGGGAGCTGTCTTTT. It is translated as CASSDGTNTGELSF.

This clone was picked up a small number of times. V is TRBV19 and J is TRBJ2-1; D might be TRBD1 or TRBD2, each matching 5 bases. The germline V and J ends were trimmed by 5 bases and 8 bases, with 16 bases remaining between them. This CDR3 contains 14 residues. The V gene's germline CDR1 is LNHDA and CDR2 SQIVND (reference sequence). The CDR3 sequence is CASSATGTRDEQFF. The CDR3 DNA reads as TGTGCCAGTAGTGCAACCGGGACGAGGGATGAGCAGTTCTTC.

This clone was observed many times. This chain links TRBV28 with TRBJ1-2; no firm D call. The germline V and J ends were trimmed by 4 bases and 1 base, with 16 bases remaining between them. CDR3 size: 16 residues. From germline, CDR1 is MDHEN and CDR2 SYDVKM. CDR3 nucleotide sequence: TGTGCCAGCAGTTCCGCTGTCGGGGAATATAACTATGGCTACACCTTC. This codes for CASSSAVGEYNYGYTF.

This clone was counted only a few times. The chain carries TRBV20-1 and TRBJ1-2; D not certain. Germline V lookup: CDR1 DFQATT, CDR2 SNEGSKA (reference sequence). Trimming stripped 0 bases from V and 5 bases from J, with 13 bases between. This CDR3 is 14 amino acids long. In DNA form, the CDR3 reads TGCAGTGCTAGAGATCCGGGCAGGATATATGGCTACACCTTC. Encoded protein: CSARDPGRIYGYTF.

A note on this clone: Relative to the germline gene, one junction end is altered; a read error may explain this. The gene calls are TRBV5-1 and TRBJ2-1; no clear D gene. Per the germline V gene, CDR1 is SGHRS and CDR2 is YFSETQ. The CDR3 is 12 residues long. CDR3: CASSQSANDQFF. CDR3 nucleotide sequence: TGCGCCAGCAGCCAAAGCGCCAATGATCAGTTCTTC.

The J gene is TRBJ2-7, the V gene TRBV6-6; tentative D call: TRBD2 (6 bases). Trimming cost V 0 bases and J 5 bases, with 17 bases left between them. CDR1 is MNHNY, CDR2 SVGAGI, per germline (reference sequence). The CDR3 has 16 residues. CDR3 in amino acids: CASSYSLGTGVNEQYF. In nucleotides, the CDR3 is TGTGCCAGCAGTTACTCCCTAGGGACTGGGGTGAACGAGCAGTACTTC.

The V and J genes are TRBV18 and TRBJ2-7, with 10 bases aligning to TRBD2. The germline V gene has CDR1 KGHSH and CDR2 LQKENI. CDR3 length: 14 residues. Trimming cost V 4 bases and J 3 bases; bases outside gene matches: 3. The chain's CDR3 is CASSLSGRDYEQYF. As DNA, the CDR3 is TGTGCCAGCTCACTGAGCGGGAGGGACTACGAGCAGTACTTC.

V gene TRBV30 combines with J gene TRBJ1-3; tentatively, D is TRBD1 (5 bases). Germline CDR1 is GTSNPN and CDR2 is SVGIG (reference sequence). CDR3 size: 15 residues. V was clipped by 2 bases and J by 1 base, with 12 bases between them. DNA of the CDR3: TGTGCCTGGAGTCTTACAGGCGGTTCTGGAAACACCATATATTTT. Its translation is CAWSLTGGSGNTIYF.

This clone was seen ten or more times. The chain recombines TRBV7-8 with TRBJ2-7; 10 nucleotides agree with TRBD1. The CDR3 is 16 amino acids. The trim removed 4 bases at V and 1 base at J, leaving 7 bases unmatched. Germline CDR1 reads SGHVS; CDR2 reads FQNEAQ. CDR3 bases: TGTGCCAGCAGCTCCTTGCGGGACAGGGGTTCCTACGAGCAGTACTTC. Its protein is CASSSLRDRGSYEQYF.

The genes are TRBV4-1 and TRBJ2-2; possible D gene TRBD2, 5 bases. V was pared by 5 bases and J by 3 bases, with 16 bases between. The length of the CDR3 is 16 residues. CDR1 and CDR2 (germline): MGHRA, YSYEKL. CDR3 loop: CASSLKRTSDTGELFF. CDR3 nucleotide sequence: TGCGCCAGCAGCTTGAAGCGGACCAGTGACACCGGGGAGCTGTTTTTT.

CDR3 nucleotides: TGTGCCAGCAGCGAAGGAAGTTCACCCCTCCACTTT. Translating it yields CASSEGSSPLHF. The chain couples TRBV7-9 to TRBJ1-6; unclear D gene. Between the trimmed V and J ends, which lost 5 bases and 9 bases, there was a span of 8 bases. The CDR3 loop spans 12 amino acids. CDR1 SEHNR and CDR2 FQNEAQ come from the germline V gene (reference sequence).

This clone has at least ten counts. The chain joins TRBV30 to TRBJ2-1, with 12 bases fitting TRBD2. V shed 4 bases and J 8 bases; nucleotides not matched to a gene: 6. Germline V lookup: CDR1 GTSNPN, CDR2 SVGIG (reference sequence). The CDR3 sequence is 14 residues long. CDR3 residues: CAWKATSGGYEQFF. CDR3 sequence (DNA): TGTGCCTGGAAGGCGACTAGCGGGGGCTATGAGCAGTTCTTC.

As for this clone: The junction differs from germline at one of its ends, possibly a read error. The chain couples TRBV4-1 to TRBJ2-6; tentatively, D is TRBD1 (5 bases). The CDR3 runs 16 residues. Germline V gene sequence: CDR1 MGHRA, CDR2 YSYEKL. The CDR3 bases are TGCGCCAGCAGTGGTGCAGGGCGTTCTGTGGCCAACTTCCTGACTTTC. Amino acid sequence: CASSGAGRSVANFLTF.

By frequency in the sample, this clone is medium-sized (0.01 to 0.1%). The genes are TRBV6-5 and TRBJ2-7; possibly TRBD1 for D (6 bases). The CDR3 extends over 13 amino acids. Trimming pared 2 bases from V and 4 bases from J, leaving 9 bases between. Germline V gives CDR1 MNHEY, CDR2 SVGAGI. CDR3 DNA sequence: TGTGCCAGCAGTTACCGGGACATGTACGAGCAGTACTTC. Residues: CASSYRDMYEQYF.